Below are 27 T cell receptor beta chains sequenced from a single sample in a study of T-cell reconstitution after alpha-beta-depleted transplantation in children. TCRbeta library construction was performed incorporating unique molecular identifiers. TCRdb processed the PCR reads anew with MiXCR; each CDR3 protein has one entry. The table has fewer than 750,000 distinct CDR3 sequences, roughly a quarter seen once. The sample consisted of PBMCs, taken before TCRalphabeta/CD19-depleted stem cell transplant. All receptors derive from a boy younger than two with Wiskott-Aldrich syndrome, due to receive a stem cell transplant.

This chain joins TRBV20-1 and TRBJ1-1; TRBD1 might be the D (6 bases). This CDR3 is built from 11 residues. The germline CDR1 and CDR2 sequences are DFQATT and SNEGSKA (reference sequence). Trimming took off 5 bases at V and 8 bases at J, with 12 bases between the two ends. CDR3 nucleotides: TGCAGTGCTCGTAGGACAGTCGAAGCTTTCTTT. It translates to CSARRTVEAFF.

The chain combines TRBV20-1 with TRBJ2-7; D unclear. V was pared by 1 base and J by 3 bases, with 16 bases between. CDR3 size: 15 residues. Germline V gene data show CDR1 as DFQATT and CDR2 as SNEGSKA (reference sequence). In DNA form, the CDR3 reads TGCAGTGCTAGAGTAGTTTGGGCGGATCACTACGAGCAGTACTTC. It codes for CSARVVWADHYEQYF.

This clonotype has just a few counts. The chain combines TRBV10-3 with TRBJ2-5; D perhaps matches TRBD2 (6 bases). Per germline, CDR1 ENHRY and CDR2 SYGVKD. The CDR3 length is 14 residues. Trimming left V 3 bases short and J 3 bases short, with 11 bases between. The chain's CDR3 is CAISDRRGEETQYF. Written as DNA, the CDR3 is TGTGCCATCAGTGACCGGAGGGGAGAAGAGACCCAGTACTTC.

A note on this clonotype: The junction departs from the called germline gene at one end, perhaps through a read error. DNA for the CDR3: TGCGACAGCAGCCAATCCCAGGGATGGGAGCAGTTCTTC. Translating gives CDSSQSQGWEQFF. V and J are TRBV4-1 and TRBJ2-1; D might be TRBD1 (5 bases). CDR1 and CDR2 (germline): MGHRA, YSYEKL. The CDR3 length is 13 residues.

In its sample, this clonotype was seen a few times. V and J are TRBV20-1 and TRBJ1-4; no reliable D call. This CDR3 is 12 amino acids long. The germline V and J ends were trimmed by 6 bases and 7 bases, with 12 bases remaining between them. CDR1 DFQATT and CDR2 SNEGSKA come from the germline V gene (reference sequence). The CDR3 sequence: CSALEMAEKLFF. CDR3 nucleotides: TGCAGTGCGCTTGAAATGGCTGAAAAACTGTTTTTT.

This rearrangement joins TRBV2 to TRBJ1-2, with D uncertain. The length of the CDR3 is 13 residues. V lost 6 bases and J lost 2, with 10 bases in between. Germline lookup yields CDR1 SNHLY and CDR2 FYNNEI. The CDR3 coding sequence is TGTGCCAGCAGGAAAACGGGGAACTATGGCTACACCTTC. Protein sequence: CASRKTGNYGYTF.

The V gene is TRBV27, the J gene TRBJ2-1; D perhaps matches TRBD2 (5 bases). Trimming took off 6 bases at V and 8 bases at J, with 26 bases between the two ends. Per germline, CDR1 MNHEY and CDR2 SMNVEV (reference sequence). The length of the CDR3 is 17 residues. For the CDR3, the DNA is TGTGCCAGCAGCTCCGACCCTCGGGAATTCATGGGCCATGAGCAGTTCTTC. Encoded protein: CASSSDPREFMGHEQFF.

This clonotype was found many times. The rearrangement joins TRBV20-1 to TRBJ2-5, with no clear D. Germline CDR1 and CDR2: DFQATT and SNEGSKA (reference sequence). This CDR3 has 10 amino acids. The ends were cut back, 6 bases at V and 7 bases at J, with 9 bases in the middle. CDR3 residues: CSASIGTQYF. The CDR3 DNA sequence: TGCAGTGCCTCTATCGGGACCCAGTACTTC.

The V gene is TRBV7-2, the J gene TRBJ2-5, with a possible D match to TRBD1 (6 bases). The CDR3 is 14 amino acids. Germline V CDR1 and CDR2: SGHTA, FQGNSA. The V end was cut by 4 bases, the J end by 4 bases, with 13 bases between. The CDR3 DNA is TGTGCCAGCAGCTCACAGGGAAATGGAGAGACCCAGTACTTC. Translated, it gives CASSSQGNGETQYF.

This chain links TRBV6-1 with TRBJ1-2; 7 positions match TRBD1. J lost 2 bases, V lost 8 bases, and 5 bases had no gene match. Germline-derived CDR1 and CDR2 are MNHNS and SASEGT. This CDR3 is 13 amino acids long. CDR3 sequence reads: CASGQDRNYGYTF. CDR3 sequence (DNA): TGTGCCAGCGGACAGGATAGAAACTATGGCTACACCTTC.

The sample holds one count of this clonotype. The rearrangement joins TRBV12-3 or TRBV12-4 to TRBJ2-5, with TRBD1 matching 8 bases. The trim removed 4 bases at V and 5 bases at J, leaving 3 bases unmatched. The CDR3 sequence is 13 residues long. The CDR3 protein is CASSWQGAETQYF. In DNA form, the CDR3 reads TGTGCCAGCAGTTGGCAGGGGGCGGAGACCCAGTACTTC.

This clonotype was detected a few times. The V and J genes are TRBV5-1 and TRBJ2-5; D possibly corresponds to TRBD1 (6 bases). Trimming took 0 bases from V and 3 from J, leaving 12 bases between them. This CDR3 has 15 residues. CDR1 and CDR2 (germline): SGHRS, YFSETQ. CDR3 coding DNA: TGCGCCAGCAGCTTGGCTGGGACACATGAAGAGACCCAGTACTTC. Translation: CASSLAGTHEETQYF. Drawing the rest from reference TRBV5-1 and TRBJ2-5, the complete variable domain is KAGVTQTPRYLIKTRGQQVTLSCSPISGHRSVSWYQQTPGQGLQFLFEYFSETQRNKGNFPGRFSGRQFSNSRSEMNVSTLELGDSALYLCASSLAGTHEETQYFGPGTRLLVL.

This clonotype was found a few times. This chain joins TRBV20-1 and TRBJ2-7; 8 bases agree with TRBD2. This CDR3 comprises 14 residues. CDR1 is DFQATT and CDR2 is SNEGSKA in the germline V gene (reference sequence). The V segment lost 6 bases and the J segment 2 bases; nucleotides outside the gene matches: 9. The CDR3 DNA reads TGCAGTGCGGGGTCCGCGGGAGGTACCTACGAGCAGTACTTC. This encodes CSAGSAGGTYEQYF.

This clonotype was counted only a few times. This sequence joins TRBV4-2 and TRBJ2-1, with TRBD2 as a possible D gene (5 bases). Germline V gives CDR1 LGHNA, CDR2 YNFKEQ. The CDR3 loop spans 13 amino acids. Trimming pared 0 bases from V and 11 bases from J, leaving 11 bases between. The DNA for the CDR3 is TGTGCCAGCAGCCAAGAGGTCCGGAGGAAGCAGTTCTTC. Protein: CASSQEVRRKQFF.

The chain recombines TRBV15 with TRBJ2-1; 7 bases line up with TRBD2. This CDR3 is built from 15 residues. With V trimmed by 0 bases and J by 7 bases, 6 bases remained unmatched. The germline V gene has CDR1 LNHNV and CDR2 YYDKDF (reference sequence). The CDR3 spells CATSRDYGGGNEQFF. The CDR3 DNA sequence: TGTGCCACCAGCAGAGATTATGGGGGAGGGAATGAGCAGTTCTTC.

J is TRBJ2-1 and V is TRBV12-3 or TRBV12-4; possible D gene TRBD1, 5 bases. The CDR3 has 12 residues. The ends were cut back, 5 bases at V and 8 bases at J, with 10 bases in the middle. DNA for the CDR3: TGTGCCAGCAGTGACGACAGAGATGAGCAGTTCTTC. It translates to CASSDDRDEQFF.

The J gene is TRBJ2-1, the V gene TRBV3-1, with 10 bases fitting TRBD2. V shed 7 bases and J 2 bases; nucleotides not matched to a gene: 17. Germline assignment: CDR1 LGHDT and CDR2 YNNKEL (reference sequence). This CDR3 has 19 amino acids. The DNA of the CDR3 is TGTGCCAGCACCGCTTCCACCAGTAGCGGGAGGTTAACCTACAATGAGCAGTTCTTC. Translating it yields CASTASTSSGRLTYNEQFF.

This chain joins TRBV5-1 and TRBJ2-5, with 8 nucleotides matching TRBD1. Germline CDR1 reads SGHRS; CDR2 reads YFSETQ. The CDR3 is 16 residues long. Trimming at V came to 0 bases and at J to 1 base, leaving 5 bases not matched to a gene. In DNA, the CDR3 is TGCGCCAGCAGCTTGGGTGGCAGGGGGCCCCAAGAGACCCAGTACTTC. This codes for CASSLGGRGPQETQYF.

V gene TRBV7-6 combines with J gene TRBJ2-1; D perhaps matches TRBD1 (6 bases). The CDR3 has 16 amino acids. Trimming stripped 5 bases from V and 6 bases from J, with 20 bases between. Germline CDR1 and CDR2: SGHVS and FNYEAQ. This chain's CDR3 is CASSMIQGRVGNEQFF. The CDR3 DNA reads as TGTGCCAGCAGCATGATACAGGGTAGGGTAGGCAATGAGCAGTTCTTC.

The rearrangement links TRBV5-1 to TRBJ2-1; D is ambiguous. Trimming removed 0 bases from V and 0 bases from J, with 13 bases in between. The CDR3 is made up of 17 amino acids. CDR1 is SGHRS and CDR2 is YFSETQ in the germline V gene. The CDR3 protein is CASSLAADPGSYNEQFF. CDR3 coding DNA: TGCGCCAGCAGCTTGGCCGCCGACCCTGGCTCCTACAATGAGCAGTTCTTC.

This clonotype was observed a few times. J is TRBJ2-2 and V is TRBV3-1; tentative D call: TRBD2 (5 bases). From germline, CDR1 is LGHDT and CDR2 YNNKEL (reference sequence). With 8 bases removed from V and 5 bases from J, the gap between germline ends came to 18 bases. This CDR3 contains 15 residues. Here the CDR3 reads CASQSRLGVTGELFF. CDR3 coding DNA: TGTGCCAGCCAGTCCCGGTTGGGAGTAACCGGGGAGCTGTTTTTT.

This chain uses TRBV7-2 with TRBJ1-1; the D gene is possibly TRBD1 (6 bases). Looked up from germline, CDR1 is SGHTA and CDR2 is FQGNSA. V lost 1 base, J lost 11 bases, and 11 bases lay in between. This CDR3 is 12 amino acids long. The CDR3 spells CASSLDRRGAFF. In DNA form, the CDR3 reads TGTGCCAGCAGCTTAGATCGGAGGGGGGCTTTCTTT.

CDR3 sequence reads: CASSQLSGNYEQYF. The CDR3 DNA is TGTGCCAGCAGCCAACTTAGCGGGAACTACGAGCAGTACTTC. V and J are TRBV4-2 and TRBJ2-7; TRBD2 aligns across 8 bases. The ends lost 2 bases at V and 3 bases at J; junction bases unmatched: 3. This CDR3 is 14 amino acids long. Germline CDR1 and CDR2: LGHNA and YNFKEQ.

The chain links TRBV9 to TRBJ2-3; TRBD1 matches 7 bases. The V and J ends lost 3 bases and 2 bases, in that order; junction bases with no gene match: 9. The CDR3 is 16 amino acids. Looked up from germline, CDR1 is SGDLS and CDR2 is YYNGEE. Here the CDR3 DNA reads TGTGCCAGCAGCGCGCGACAGGGCCCCTCCACAGATACGCAGTATTTT. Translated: CASSARQGPSTDTQYF.

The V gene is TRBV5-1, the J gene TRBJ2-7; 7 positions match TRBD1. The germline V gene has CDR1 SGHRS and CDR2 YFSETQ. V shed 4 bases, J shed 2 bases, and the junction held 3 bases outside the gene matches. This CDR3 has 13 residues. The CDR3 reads CASSVGGTYEQYF. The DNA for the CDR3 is TGCGCCAGCAGCGTAGGGGGCACCTACGAGCAGTACTTC.

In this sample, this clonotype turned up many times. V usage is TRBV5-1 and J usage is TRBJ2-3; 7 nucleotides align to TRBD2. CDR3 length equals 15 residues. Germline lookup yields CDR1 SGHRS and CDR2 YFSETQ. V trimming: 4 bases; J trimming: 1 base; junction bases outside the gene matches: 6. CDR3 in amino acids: CASSLSSGGTDTQYF. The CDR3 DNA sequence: TGCGCCAGCAGCCTTTCTAGCGGAGGCACAGATACGCAGTATTTT.

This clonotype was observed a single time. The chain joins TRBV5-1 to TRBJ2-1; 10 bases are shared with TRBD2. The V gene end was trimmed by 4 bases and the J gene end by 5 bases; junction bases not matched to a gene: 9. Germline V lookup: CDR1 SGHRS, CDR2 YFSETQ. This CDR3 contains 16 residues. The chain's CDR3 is CASSGTGLAVDNEQFF. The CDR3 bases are TGCGCCAGCAGCGGAACCGGACTAGCGGTCGACAATGAGCAGTTCTTC. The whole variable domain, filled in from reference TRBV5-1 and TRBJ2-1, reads KAGVTQTPRYLIKTRGQQVTLSCSPISGHRSVSWYQQTPGQGLQFLFEYFSETQRNKGNFPGRFSGRQFSNSRSEMNVSTLELGDSALYLCASSGTGLAVDNEQFFGPGTRLTVL.